This is a list of T cell receptor beta chains from one sample in a study of blood T cells in healthy people across ages. TCRdb redid the calling of the 5' RACE reads with MiXCR, one entry per CDR3 protein. The table shows roughly 2 million distinct CDR3 sequences, with approximately 50% occurring only once. Sequencing was carried out using blood. Receptors were obtained from a woman in her 40s in good health. CDR3s include the opening cysteine and the closing phenylalanine or tryptophan. A D gene is named only where the DNA matches it firmly. The size of a clone is reported for some rows only, either as once, few or many, or as a class for expanded clones.

D gene	clone size	V gene	J gene	CDR3 DNA	CDR3 protein
TRBD1	once	TRBV5-4	TRBJ2-1	TGTGCCAGCAGCGGGGGACAGGGGCCTTCGGATGAGCAGTTCTTC	CASSGGQGPSDEQFF
TRBD1	-	TRBV28	TRBJ1-6	TGTGCCAGCAGTTTGGTCCGGGACAGGAGCTCCTATAATTCACCCCTCCACTTT	CASSLVRDRSSYNSPLHF
-	-	TRBV27	TRBJ1-2	TGTGCCAGCAGACGGTTTATCGGCCTGGATAGTGATGGCTACACCTTC	CASRRFIGLDSDGYTF
-	-	TRBV6-5	TRBJ1-2	TGTGCCACCCAAAACAGGGCAGCTAACTATGGCTACACCTTC	CATQNRAANYGYTF
TRBD2	-	TRBV6-6	TRBJ2-1	TGTGCCAGCAGCCCGATAGCGGGGGGCCGGGGTGAGCAGTTCTTC	CASSPIAGGRGEQFF
-	once	TRBV5-1	TRBJ1-1	TGCGCCAGCAGAGATAACAGGATGAACACTGAAGCTTTCTTT	CASRDNRMNTEAFF
TRBD1	-	TRBV28	TRBJ2-7	TGTGCCAGCGGGTCTGATGGGACAGGGAAGGACGAGCAGTACTTC	CASGSDGTGKDEQYF
TRBD1	-	TRBV5-1	TRBJ2-7	TGCGCCAGCAGCGGTGGACAGGGTTGGTACGAGCAGTACTTC	CASSGGQGWYEQYF
-	few	TRBV7-9	TRBJ2-7	TGTGCCAGCAGCTTAATTACTACGGAACAGTACTTC	CASSLITTEQYF
-	-	TRBV3-1	TRBJ2-7	TGTGCCAGCAGCCTAACCCACGTCCTCTCCTACGAGCAGTACTTC	CASSLTHVLSYEQYF
TRBD1	-	TRBV20-1	TRBJ1-5	TGCAGTGCCCCGAGGGGCAGGGGGCAGAATCAGCCCCAGCATTTT	CSAPRGRGQNQPQHF
-	few	TRBV2	TRBJ1-4	TGTGCCAGCAGGATTGGGGTCAGGCGGGCTAATGAAAAACTGTTTTTT	CASRIGVRRANEKLFF
-	-	TRBV27	TRBJ1-6	TGTGCCAGCAGTTTATCCGGGGGTACTAATTCACCCCTCCACTTT	CASSLSGGTNSPLHF
-	-	TRBV18	TRBJ1-5	TGTGCCAGCTCACCCTCGACGGCAGGGCGCAATCAGCCCCAGCATTTT	CASSPSTAGRNQPQHF
-	-	TRBV3-1	TRBJ2-1	TGTGCCAGCAGCCAAGACGCCCCCCGCGGGCAGTTCTTC	CASSQDAPRGQFF
-	few	TRBV20-1	TRBJ1-2	TGCAGTGCTTATCCCAGCGGAGATGGCTACACCTTC	CSAYPSGDGYTF
-	-	TRBV13	TRBJ2-5	TGTGCCAGCAGCTCCGCAGAACGGGGTCCGGGGGAGACCCAGTACTTC	CASSSAERGPGETQYF
TRBD2	few	TRBV20-1	TRBJ2-4	TGCAGTGCGGAGGCCCCCAGCGGGGGGACACGAACCAAAAACATTCAGTACTTC	CSAEAPSGGTRTKNIQYF
-	-	TRBV10-1	TRBJ2-7	TGCGCCAGCAGTGAGTGGGACTTCTACGAGCAGTACTTC	CASSEWDFYEQYF
-	-	TRBV29-1	TRBJ2-7	TGCAGCGCCGGCCTGGGGGCGAGTAGGTCCGAGCAGTACTTC	CSAGLGASRSEQYF
-	-	TRBV14	TRBJ1-2	TGTGCCAGCAGCCAAGATCGGCAGGGCTACACCTTC	CASSQDRQGYTF
-	few	TRBV5-1	TRBJ2-5	TGCGCCAGCAGCCTAGTCCTAAGGGGCGTGGAGACCCAGTACTTC	CASSLVLRGVETQYF
-	-	TRBV6-5	TRBJ1-6	TGTGCCAGCAGTTACGAAGGCTCCTATAATTCACCCCTCCACTTT	CASSYEGSYNSPLHF
-	once	TRBV10-3	TRBJ1-5	TGTGCCATCAGTGAGGCGGGTAGCAATCAGCCCCAGCATTTT	CAISEAGSNQPQHF
-	-	TRBV7-2	TRBJ2-5	TGTGCCAGCAGCTTAGCCATTGGGGCAGTCAATGAGACCCAGTACTTC	CASSLAIGAVNETQYF
-	-	TRBV6-2/TRBV6-3	TRBJ2-1	TGTGCCAGCCTCGGGAACAATGAGCAGTTCTTC	CASLGNNEQFF
-	few	TRBV20-1	TRBJ1-5	TGCAGTGCCTCTGCCCTGGCGGTTAGCAATCAGCCCCAGCATTTT	CSASALAVSNQPQHF
-	-	TRBV12-5	TRBJ2-3	TGTGCTAGGGGTTTGTCCGATACGCAGTATTTT	CARGLSDTQYF
TRBD1	-	TRBV5-6	TRBJ2-7	TGTGCCAGCAGCTTCGGTCGTGGGACAGGGACCTACGAGCAGTACTTC	CASSFGRGTGTYEQYF
-	few	TRBV7-2	TRBJ2-5	TGTGCCAGCAGCTTCTCGGGTGTGCAGACCCAGTACTTC	CASSFSGVQTQYF
TRBD1	few	TRBV12-3/TRBV12-4	TRBJ1-6	TGTGCCAGCAGCCCGGACAGGGGGTATAATTCACCCCTCCACTTT	CASSPDRGYNSPLHF
-	-	TRBV5-1	TRBJ2-1	TGCGCCAGCAGCTTCCGCGATACTCTCAATGAGCAGTTCTTC	CASSFRDTLNEQFF
TRBD1	few	TRBV5-6	TRBJ2-7	TGTGCCAGCAGCTTCGGGACAGATACCTACGAGCAGTACTTC	CASSFGTDTYEQYF
TRBD2	-	TRBV7-9	TRBJ2-1	TGTGCCAGCAGCTTCGGCCTAGCGGGGGGGCATTACAATGAGCAGTTCTTC	CASSFGLAGGHYNEQFF
TRBD1	-	TRBV6-1	TRBJ2-5	TGTGCCAGCAGTGAAGTGATGACAGGGCCTGGGGAGACCCAGTACTTC	CASSEVMTGPGETQYF
-	-	TRBV15	TRBJ2-7	TGTGCCACCGGGGGGTCTTCTTCCTACGAGCAGTACTTC	CATGGSSSYEQYF
-	once	TRBV7-2	TRBJ2-5	TGTGCCAGCAGCCCCAGGGGGGCCCCAGAGACCCAGTACTTC	CASSPRGAPETQYF
TRBD2	few	TRBV5-1	TRBJ2-5	TGCGCCAGCAGCTTGGCGGGACTAGCGGCTAACCAAGAGACCCAGTACTTC	CASSLAGLAANQETQYF
TRBD2	-	TRBV7-9	TRBJ2-1	TGTGCCATTCCGGGGGGGACCTACAATGAGCAGTTCTTC	CAIPGGTYNEQFF
TRBD2	-	TRBV4-2	TRBJ2-7	TGTGCCAGCAGCCAAGGGTATGGCGGGGGGGAGAGGTACGAGCAGTACTTC	CASSQGYGGGERYEQYF
TRBD2	-	TRBV5-1	TRBJ2-3	TGCGCCAGCAGCTTGGGGAGGGGACTAGCGGGGCTGGCAGATACGCAGTATTTT	CASSLGRGLAGLADTQYF
TRBD2	-	TRBV28	TRBJ2-1	TGTGCCAGCAGTACCACTAGCGGGGGGGACCATGAGCAGTTCTTC	CASSTTSGGDHEQFF
-	-	TRBV2	TRBJ2-7	TGTGCCAGCAGTGAAGGGACACTGAGCTCCTACGAGCAGTACTTC	CASSEGTLSSYEQYF
-	-	TRBV20-1	TRBJ1-1	TGCAGTGCCCCTGAACGCGCGTACACTGAAGCTTTCTTT	CSAPERAYTEAFF
-	-	TRBV27	TRBJ2-6	TGTGCCAGCAGGGTCTACTCTGGGGCCAACGTCCTGACTTTC	CASRVYSGANVLTF
TRBD1	-	TRBV7-9	TRBJ2-7	TGTGCCAGCAGCTCAAAGGGACAGGGGCGAATCGAGCAGTACTTC	CASSSKGQGRIEQYF
TRBD2	-	TRBV27	TRBJ2-1	TGTGCCAGCAGTCGAGGGACTATTGGGCAGTTCTTC	CASSRGTIGQFF
-	-	TRBV12-3/TRBV12-4	TRBJ2-1	TGTGCCAGCAGCCGAATTCACAGGGATGAGCAGTTCTTC	CASSRIHRDEQFF
TRBD1	few	TRBV4-3	TRBJ2-6	TGCGCCAGCAGCTCCGGGACAGGGACTGGGGCCAACGTCCTGACTTTC	CASSSGTGTGANVLTF
TRBD1	-	TRBV20-1	TRBJ1-2	TGCAGTGCTAGAGATCCAGGGGGGCGAGATGGCTACACCTTC	CSARDPGGRDGYTF
TRBD2	-	TRBV3-1	TRBJ2-1	TGTGCCAGCAGCCAAGGTCTAGCGGCCCCCAATGAGCAGTTCTTC	CASSQGLAAPNEQFF
TRBD2	once	TRBV5-1	TRBJ2-7	TGCGCCAGCAGCTTGGAACTAGCGGGGGCCCTCTCCTACGAGCAGTACTTC	CASSLELAGALSYEQYF
TRBD2	-	TRBV6-2/TRBV6-3	TRBJ2-1	TGTGCCGGTTCCGGGACTAGCGGCTACAATGAGCGGTTCTTC	CAGSGTSGYNERFF
TRBD2	-	TRBV2	TRBJ2-5	TGTGCCAGTCGCGGGGGGACCCAGTACTTC	CASRGGTQYF
TRBD1	-	TRBV20-1	TRBJ1-1	TGCAGTGCTAGAGCCTTGAGGGGGCGGAACACTGAAGCTTTCTTT	CSARALRGRNTEAFF
-	-	TRBV20-1	TRBJ2-1	TGCAGTGCTAGAGAAGTCTATGAGCAGTTCTTC	CSAREVYEQFF
-	-	TRBV12-3/TRBV12-4	TRBJ2-6	TGTGCCAGCAGTTTATCTCCGGGGCGGCCGCCTTACTTTGGGGCCAACGTCCTGACTTTC	CASSLSPGRPPYFGANVLTF
TRBD2	-	TRBV7-2	TRBJ2-7	TGTGCCAGCAGCTTAGCAACTAGCGGGGGGTTATTGTACGAGCAGTACTTC	CASSLATSGGLLYEQYF
-	few	TRBV6-5	TRBJ1-2	TGTGCCAGCAGTTACTCCCACGGGACTACACTTGCCTCTGGCTACACCTTC	CASSYSHGTTLASGYTF